Shown below are 16 T cell receptor beta chains from a single sample sequenced in a study of cytomegalovirus exposure and HLA in healthy donors. The PCR used 60 Vbeta and 13 Jbeta primers. Produced via immunoSEQ multiplex PCR; TCRdb's table is partial and in-frame only. The table shows 200,000 to 250,000 clones, with around 80% occurring only once. Sequenced sample: PBMCs. Source of these receptors: a woman aged 60-75 years in good health and CMV-seropositive.

This chain connects TRBV28 to TRBJ2-7; TRBD2 matches 11 bases. Trimming at V came to 5 bases and at J to 4 bases, leaving 7 bases not matched to a gene. Germline V gives CDR1 MDHEN, CDR2 SYDVKM. The CDR3 totals 15 residues. The CDR3 region has the DNA TGTGCCAGCAGTGGTAGCGGGAGGGCCGATTACGAGCAGTACTTC. Its protein product is CASSGSGRADYEQYF.

Comments on this clone: Sequence at one end of the junction differs from germline and may be a read error. V and J are TRBV6-1 and TRBJ1-1, with 7 bases matching TRBD1. Germline CDR1 is MNHNS and CDR2 is SASEGT. The CDR3 spans 18 residues. This CDR3 reads CANSEFGIGGVLNTEAFF. CDR3 coding DNA: TGTGCCAACAGTGAATTTGGGATAGGGGGCGTCTTGAACACTGAAGCTTTCTTT.

The CDR3 loop is CASSVSTTYEQYF. CDR3 in DNA: TGTGCCAGCAGCGTGAGCACGACCTACGAGCAGTACTTC. The rearrangement uses TRBV5-6 and TRBJ2-7; no firm D call. The V gene lost 4 bases and the J gene lost 2 bases, with 10 bases spanning the gap. The germline V gene encodes CDR1 SGHDT and CDR2 YYEEEE. The CDR3 runs 13 residues.

The chain employs TRBV6-5 and TRBJ2-7, with 7 bases matching TRBD1. The CDR3 consists of 13 residues. After removal of 5 bases from V and 6 bases from J, the junction contained 7 bases not matched to a gene. The germline V gene encodes CDR1 MNHEY and CDR2 SVGAGI. CDR3 sequence (DNA): TGTGCCAGCAGTCCACAGGGGCGGAGCGAGCAGTACTTC. Residues: CASSPQGRSEQYF.

The chain has TRBV28 and TRBJ1-1, with D unresolved. The CDR3 length is 14 residues. With 3 bases removed from V and 2 bases from J, the gap between germline ends came to 10 bases. Germline CDR1 is MDHEN and CDR2 is SYDVKM. Here the CDR3 DNA reads TGTGCCAGCAGTTTGGAGGGAGAAAACACTGAAGCTTTCTTT. The encoded protein is CASSLEGENTEAFF.

V gene TRBV5-1 combines with J gene TRBJ2-1, with TRBD2 identical over 7 bases. V trimming: 0 bases; J trimming: 0 bases; junction bases outside the gene matches: 6. The CDR3 contains 17 residues. Germline assignment: CDR1 SGHRS and CDR2 YFSETQ. The CDR3 loop is CASSLALRGSSYNEQFF. In DNA form, the CDR3 reads TGCGCCAGCAGCTTGGCCCTGCGGGGGAGCTCCTACAATGAGCAGTTCTTC.

Comment on this clone: Additional DNA sequences in this sample encode the identical CDR3. The DNA of the CDR3 is TGTGCCAGTTCTCGGGACAGGGGTTCCTACGAGCAGTACTTC. Amino acids: CASSRDRGSYEQYF. The chain combines TRBV27 with TRBJ2-7, with 10 bases aligning to TRBD1. The CDR3 totals 14 residues. Germline assignment: CDR1 MNHEY and CDR2 SMNVEV (reference sequence). Trimming took 9 bases from V and 1 from J; bases not matched to a gene: 6.

This chain links TRBV7-8 with TRBJ2-5; tentative D call: TRBD1 (6 bases). Trimming shortened V by 4 bases and J by 3 bases, and 15 bases separated the two germline ends. The germline gives CDR1 SGHVS, CDR2 FQNEAQ. The CDR3 covers 15 residues. CDR3 protein: CASSSLGTFEETQYF. The DNA for the CDR3 is TGTGCCAGCAGCTCCCTTGGGACATTTGAAGAGACCCAGTACTTC.

Only one count was recorded for this clone. V usage is TRBV28 and J usage is TRBJ2-3, with 12 positions matching TRBD2. Germline CDR1 reads MDHEN; CDR2 reads SYDVKM. The CDR3 extends over 19 amino acids. The V gene end was trimmed by 0 bases and the J gene end by 2 bases; junction bases not matched to a gene: 9. CDR3 region: CASSLWRTSGERYTDTQYF. CDR3 sequence (DNA): TGTGCCAGCAGTTTATGGCGGACTAGCGGGGAGAGATACACAGATACGCAGTATTTT. Drawing the rest from reference TRBV28 and TRBJ2-3, the complete variable domain is DVKVTQSSRYLVKRTGEKVFLECVQDMDHENMFWYRQDPGLGLRLIYFSYDVKMKEKGDIPEGYSVSREKKERFSLILESASTNQTSMYLCASSLWRTSGERYTDTQYFGPGTRLTVL.

The V and J genes are TRBV6-1 and TRBJ1-2, with D perhaps matching TRBD1 (6 bases). CDR3 length: 16 amino acids. Trimming took off 0 bases at V and 4 bases at J, with 15 bases between the two ends. The germline gives CDR1 MNHNS, CDR2 SASEGT. The CDR3 here is CASSEALTGLSYGYTF. The CDR3 DNA is TGTGCCAGCAGTGAAGCACTAACAGGGTTGAGCTATGGCTACACCTTC.

The rearrangement links TRBV5-4 to TRBJ2-1; D is unresolved. This CDR3 contains 14 residues. Looked up from germline, CDR1 is SGHNT and CDR2 is YYREEE (reference sequence). Trimming removed 1 base from V and 2 bases from J, with 7 bases in between. CDR3 sequence reads: CASSLPVPYNEQFF. As DNA, the CDR3 is TGTGCCAGCAGCTTGCCGGTTCCCTACAATGAGCAGTTCTTC.

J is TRBJ2-7 and V is TRBV7-9, with D tentatively TRBD1 (5 bases). The ends were cut back, 0 bases at V and 2 bases at J, with 14 bases in the middle. Per germline, CDR1 SEHNR and CDR2 FQNEAQ (reference sequence). The CDR3 loop spans 16 amino acids. CDR3 DNA sequence: TGTGCCAGCAGCTTAGCTACCCACAGGTCAACCTACGAGCAGTACTTC. This sequence encodes CASSLATHRSTYEQYF.

The V gene is TRBV7-9, the J gene TRBJ1-2, with D hard to call. CDR3 length equals 16 residues. V lost 5 bases to trimming and J lost 4 bases, with 20 bases between them. CDR1 and CDR2 (germline): SEHNR, FQNEAQ (reference sequence). The CDR3 protein is CASSPLGRLSGYGYTF. The DNA of the CDR3 is TGTGCCAGCAGCCCCCTCGGACGACTATCGGGCTATGGCTACACCTTC.

The chain joins TRBV5-1 to TRBJ2-5, with D tentatively TRBD1 (5 bases). The CDR3 has 14 residues. V shed 0 bases and J shed 5 bases, with 11 bases lying between them. The germline V gene has CDR1 SGHRS and CDR2 YFSETQ. CDR3: CASSLVGAGETQYF. The CDR3 DNA reads as TGCGCCAGCAGCTTGGTTGGGGCTGGTGAGACCCAGTACTTC.

This clone has a handful of counts. The genes are TRBV18 and TRBJ2-3; 11 nucleotides line up with TRBD2. The junction had 0 bases not matched to a gene; V was cut back by 0 bases and J by 4 bases. This CDR3 has 15 residues. Germline CDR1 reads KGHSH; CDR2 reads LQKENI. The CDR3 DNA follows: TGTGCCAGCTCACCACCACTAGCGGGAGCAGATACGCAGTATTTT. Protein product: CASSPPLAGADTQYF.

The V gene is TRBV4-2, the J gene TRBJ2-1, with D perhaps TRBD2 (6 bases). V was pared by 0 bases and J by 3 bases, with 12 bases between. The CDR3 spans 16 residues. CDR1 is LGHNA, CDR2 YNFKEQ, per germline. The DNA of the CDR3 is TGTGCCAGCAGCCAAGATCGGGACTCGAACTACAATGAGCAGTTCTTC. It encodes CASSQDRDSNYNEQFF.